These 22 T cell receptor beta chains came from one sample sequenced in a study of CD8+CD57+ T cells in acquired aplastic anemia (dated by TCRdb to between 2017 and 2018). Sequencing took place on an Illumina HiSeq 2000. Profiling of TCR beta VDJ combinations and CDR3 sequences used genomic DNA as the template. Using fastp at Q25 and MiXCR, TCRdb reprocessed the public reads and kept productive beta chains. Each CDR3 protein appears once, grouped with its most common genes and DNA. This sample gives a few hundred thousand distinct CDR3 sequences in total; approximately 33% of them show up just once. Roughly 0.8% of the sample goes to the ten largest clones. The patients picked for sequencing were ones in whom flow cytometry had shown an expansion of CD8+CD57+ cells. The sequencing sample was made of sorted CD4+, CD8+, or CD8+CD57+ T cells (not recorded which) from PBMCs. These receptor sequences come from a human donor with aplastic anemia.

The rearrangement uses TRBV29-1 and TRBJ1-5; D remains ambiguous. The germline V gene encodes CDR1 SQVTM and CDR2 ANQGSEA. Trimming shortened V by 4 bases and J by 14 bases, and 18 bases separated the two germline ends. This CDR3 is built from 12 residues. The CDR3 nucleotides are TGCAGCGTTGTGGCCGAAGTAACCTACGAGCATTTT. It specifies CSVVAEVTYEHF.

The chain employs TRBV19 and TRBJ2-5, with 14 bases lining up with TRBD2. CDR1 and CDR2 (germline): LNHDA, SQIVND (reference sequence). V was pared by 5 bases and J by 5 bases, with 10 bases of the junction left unmatched. This CDR3 has 17 amino acids. In DNA, the CDR3 is TGTGCCAGTAGTGTGGGCCGACTAGCGGGGGGGCCGGAGACCCAGTACTTC. Protein sequence: CASSVGRLAGGPETQYF.

This sequence joins TRBV14 and TRBJ2-3, with TRBD2 matching 9 bases. The CDR3 runs to 15 residues. V lost 5 bases and J lost 3; bases outside the gene matches: 6. CDR1 and CDR2 from the germline V gene are SGHDN and FVKESK. CDR3 amino acids: CASSLIAGETDTQYF. The CDR3 nucleotides read TGTGCCAGCAGCTTAATAGCGGGGGAAACAGATACGCAGTATTTT. Supplemented by reference TRBV14 and TRBJ2-3, the full variable domain reads EAGVTQFPSHSVIEKGQTVTLRCDPISGHDNLYWYRRVMGKEIKFLLHFVKESKQDESGMPNNRFLAERTGGTYSTLKVQPAELEDSGVYFCASSLIAGETDTQYFGPGTRLTVL.

To note about this clonotype: This clone may be a read error of a much larger clone one base away. This rearrangement joins TRBV10-3 to TRBJ1-6; 7 nucleotides agree with TRBD1. Germline V gives CDR1 ENHRY, CDR2 SYGVKD. This CDR3 has 16 amino acids. The V gene end was trimmed by 6 bases and the J gene end by 10 bases; junction bases not matched to a gene: 15. Written as DNA, the CDR3 is TGTGCCATCAGGACGGGTCAGGGGGGAGTGGAATCACCCCTCCACTTT. It is translated as CAIRTGQGGVESPLHF.

This clonotype has ten or more counts. This sequence joins TRBV9 and TRBJ1-2; D is uncertain. Trimming removed 0 bases at V and 4 bases at J, with 10 bases between. Germline assignment: CDR1 SGDLS and CDR2 YYNGEE. CDR3 size: 14 residues. DNA for the CDR3: TGTGCCAGCAGCGTAGATCTCAGGAGCTATGGCTACACCTTC. Protein sequence: CASSVDLRSYGYTF.

This clonotype was seen a handful of times. The V and J genes are TRBV5-4 and TRBJ2-1, with 8 bases fitting TRBD2. This CDR3 comprises 12 residues. J gave up 10 bases and V 1 base, and 1 base lay outside the gene matches. Germline V gene lookup returns CDR1 SGHNT and CDR2 YYREEE (reference sequence). The CDR3 DNA reads TGTGCCAGCAGCTTGCCTAGCGGGGAGCAGTTCTTC. As protein: CASSLPSGEQFF.

V and J are TRBV11-2 and TRBJ2-7; weak D call: TRBD1 (6 bases). The germline CDR1 and CDR2 sequences are SGHAT and FQNNGV. The CDR3 runs to 17 residues. Trimming left V 3 bases short and J 0 bases short, with 18 bases between. The CDR3 sequence: CASSFQSTGRHSYEQYF. The CDR3 nucleotides read TGTGCCAGCAGCTTCCAATCGACAGGACGACACTCCTACGAGCAGTACTTC.

As to this clonotype: A much larger clonotype is one base distant, so this may be a read error. DNA for the CDR3: TGTGTCGCCGGCTCCGGGAGCAATCAGCCCCAGCATTTT. It yields the protein CVAGSGSNQPQHF. The chain has TRBV10-3 and TRBJ1-5; D not resolved. The length of the CDR3 is 13 residues. In germline, CDR1 is ENHRY, CDR2 SYGVKD.

This clonotype has a count of ten or more. The rearrangement links TRBV10-3 to TRBJ2-2; 9 nucleotides line up with TRBD1. V gave up 5 bases and J gave up 2 bases; unmatched junction bases: 12. CDR3 size: 18 residues. Germline CDR1 reads ENHRY; CDR2 reads SYGVKD. The CDR3 DNA sequence: TGTGCCATCAGTAAGAAGGAAACAGGGGGCGACAACACCGGGGAGCTGTTTTTT. This codes for CAISKKETGGDNTGELFF.

This clonotype appeared many times. The chain employs TRBV20-1 and TRBJ2-7, with D possibly TRBD2 on 6 matching bases. Trimming pared 0 bases from V and 6 bases from J, leaving 15 bases between. The length of the CDR3 is 14 residues. Germline CDR1 reads DFQATT; CDR2 reads SNEGSKA (reference sequence). The CDR3 DNA follows: TGCAGTGCTAGAGATTCCGGGAGATGGGGCGAGCAGTACTTC. Translation: CSARDSGRWGEQYF.

This clonotype occurred a few times. V usage is TRBV4-1 and J usage is TRBJ1-6; D unclear. The V end lost 2 bases, the J end lost 12 bases, and 20 bases lay between the germline ends. Germline-derived CDR1 and CDR2 are MGHRA and YSYEKL. The CDR3 loop spans 16 amino acids. The CDR3 DNA is TGCGCCAGCAGCCAACTTCGGCCGACCTTCCGGGAACCCCTCCACTTT. As protein: CASSQLRPTFREPLHF.

There are many counts of this clonotype. The V and J genes are TRBV3-1 and TRBJ1-5, with D possibly TRBD1 on 5 matching bases. Per germline, CDR1 LGHDT and CDR2 YNNKEL (reference sequence). Trimming shortened V by 5 bases and J by 6 bases, and 11 bases separated the two germline ends. The CDR3 contains 13 residues. CDR3 coding DNA: TGTGCCAGCAGCAAGGGGATATCTCAGCCCCAGCATTTT. It yields the protein CASSKGISQPQHF.

The chain employs TRBV9 and TRBJ2-3; no reliable D call. In germline, CDR1 is SGDLS, CDR2 YYNGEE. The ends were cut back, 0 bases at V and 4 bases at J, with 6 bases in the middle. The CDR3 sequence is 13 residues long. CDR3 protein: CASSVGQSDTQYF. CDR3 in DNA: TGTGCCAGCAGCGTAGGGCAGTCAGATACGCAGTATTTT.

The chain employs TRBV5-1 and TRBJ2-1, with D unclear. Trimming took 0 bases from V and 6 from J, leaving 4 bases between them. The CDR3 runs to 12 residues. Germline CDR1 is SGHRS and CDR2 is YFSETQ. CDR3 protein: CASSLELNEQFF. DNA for the CDR3: TGCGCCAGCAGCTTGGAGCTCAATGAGCAGTTCTTC.

This chain links TRBV7-2 with TRBJ1-4; TRBD1 agrees at 7 bases. Germline CDR1 SGHTA, CDR2 FQGNSA. The CDR3 is 14 amino acids. J gave up 12 bases and V 5 bases, and 12 bases lay outside the gene matches. This chain's CDR3 is CASSPRDRREELFF. In nucleotides, the CDR3 is TGTGCCAGCAGCCCCCGGGACAGACGAGAAGAACTGTTTTTT.

In its sample, this clonotype was seen many times. The chain is built from TRBV12-3 or TRBV12-4 and TRBJ1-6; no reliable D call. The V and J ends lost 2 bases and 10 bases respectively, with 12 bases between them. The CDR3 contains 14 residues. The CDR3 region is CASSLHEASSPLHF. DNA for the CDR3: TGTGCCAGCAGTTTACACGAGGCAAGCTCACCCCTCCACTTT.

The rearrangement links TRBV10-1 to TRBJ1-2, with 7 nucleotides matching TRBD1. The CDR3 is 17 residues long. Germline CDR1 reads WNHNN; CDR2 reads SYGVQD (reference sequence). The ends lost 3 bases at V and 0 bases at J; junction bases unmatched: 10. CDR3 in DNA: TGCGCCAGCAGTGAAGGCCCCGGGACAGATTCTAACTATGGCTACACCTTC. The encoded protein is CASSEGPGTDSNYGYTF.

This chain uses TRBV20-1 with TRBJ1-3, with D possibly TRBD1 on 6 matching bases. Per germline, CDR1 DFQATT and CDR2 SNEGSKA (reference sequence). The CDR3 length is 17 residues. CDR3 loop: CSAPRAGASNSGNTIYF. CDR3 bases: TGCAGCGCGCCGAGAGCAGGGGCCTCCAACTCTGGAAACACCATATATTTT.

This clonotype was observed a handful of times. The chain links TRBV4-1 to TRBJ2-7; possibly TRBD2 for D (6 bases). The CDR3 has 16 residues. V was pared by 0 bases and J by 4 bases, with 16 bases between. CDR1 MGHRA and CDR2 YSYEKL come from the germline V gene. The CDR3 spells CASSQDSVAATYEQYF. The DNA for the CDR3 is TGCGCCAGCAGCCAAGATTCCGTAGCGGCGACTTACGAGCAGTACTTC.

This clonotype occurred many times. The CDR3 spells CASSQAGSGSTYF. The CDR3 DNA sequence: TGTGCCAGCAGCCAAGCGGGTAGCGGGAGCACGTACTTC. This sequence joins TRBV14 and TRBJ2-7, with TRBD2 matching 9 bases. Trimming at V came to 1 base and at J to 12 bases, leaving 7 bases not matched to a gene. The CDR3 runs 13 residues. Per the germline V gene, CDR1 is SGHDN and CDR2 is FVKESK.

This sequence joins TRBV30 and TRBJ2-2; D ambiguous. Germline V gene lookup returns CDR1 GTSNPN and CDR2 SVGIG (reference sequence). The CDR3 is made up of 11 amino acids. Trimming removed 0 bases from V and 7 bases from J, with 3 bases in between. The CDR3 region has the DNA TGTGCCTGGAGTGTGGTCGGGGAGCTGTTTTTT. Amino acids: CAWSVVGELFF.

This clonotype was counted between two and nine times. V gene TRBV28 combines with J gene TRBJ2-1; D gene unclear. V shed 3 bases and J shed 4 bases, with 4 bases lying between them. The germline CDR1 and CDR2 sequences are MDHEN and SYDVKM. The CDR3 loop spans 12 amino acids. The CDR3 protein is CASSFVYNEQFF. CDR3 nucleotides: TGTGCCAGCAGTTTCGTTTACAATGAGCAGTTCTTC.